This T cell receptor beta chain is from a study of blood T cell repertoires in COVID-19. Germline V gene data show CDR1 as SGHNT and CDR2 as YYREEE (reference sequence). The CDR3 is made up of 14 amino acids. V lost 8 bases, J lost 2 bases, and 16 bases lay in between. Participants were placed into cohorts based on the clinical history they reported. For recovered donors of Cohort 3, there were two negative PCRs, clearance, or symptom resolution. Per the original data handling: Amplification of reference gene primers provided the estimated nucleated cell counts. The table came from immunoSEQ multiplex PCR; TCRdb's copy has only in-frame clones and leaves some out. The D gene and trimming were derived from the DNA, and the V and J assignments and clone size from that table. The sample lists 200,000 to 250,000 clones, more than 70% occurring once.

The chain employs TRBV5-4 and TRBJ2-5, with D possibly TRBD1 on 6 matching bases. Material: PBMCs or T cells enriched from blood (not recorded which). The source of this sequence is a woman between 50 and 59 years old who had recovered from COVID-19. CDR3 nucleotides: TGTGCCAGTTCCCGGGACACCGGACAAGAGACCCAGTACTTC. It yields the protein CASSRDTGQETQYF.